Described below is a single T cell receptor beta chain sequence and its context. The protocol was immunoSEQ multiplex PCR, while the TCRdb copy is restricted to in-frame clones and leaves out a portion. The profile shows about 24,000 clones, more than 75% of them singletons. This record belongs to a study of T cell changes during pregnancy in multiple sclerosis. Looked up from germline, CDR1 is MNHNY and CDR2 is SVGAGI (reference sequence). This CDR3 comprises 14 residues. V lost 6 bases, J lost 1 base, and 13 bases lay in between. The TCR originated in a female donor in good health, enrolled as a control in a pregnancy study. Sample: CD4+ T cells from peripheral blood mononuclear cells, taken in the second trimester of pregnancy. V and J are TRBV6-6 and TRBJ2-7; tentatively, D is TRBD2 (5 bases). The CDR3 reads CASSRDQVSYEQYF. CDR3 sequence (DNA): TGTGCCAGCAGCCGGGATCAAGTGTCCTACGAGCAGTACTTC.